This T cell receptor beta chain comes out of a study of early T cells in non-severe SARS-CoV-2 infection. Study at large: The sequenced material was bulk RNA from unsorted whole blood, and its chains were unpaired. Study-wide findings and caveats: Anti-spike CD8 responses were favored by VDJdb matching, which missed private and CD4 specificities.

The germline V and J ends were trimmed by 5 bases and 3 bases, with 18 bases remaining between them. The germline V gene encodes CDR1 SGHRS and CDR2 YFSETQ. This CDR3 contains 16 residues. TCRdb reprocessed the 5' RACE reads with MiXCR, giving one entry per CDR3 protein. Of about 76,000 distinct CDR3 sequences listed, around 10% are singletons. This clonotype was counted ten times or more. Its matching antigen is unknown. V gene TRBV5-1 combines with J gene TRBJ2-4; D could derive from TRBD1 or TRBD2 (5 bases each). The TCR was taken from an adult who was a healthcare worker with PCR-confirmed SARS-CoV-2 infection or an uninfected control (not recorded which). Sequences were obtained from whole blood. CDR3: CASSSQGESGKNIQYF. The CDR3 DNA sequence: TGCGCCAGCAGTTCTCAGGGAGAGAGTGGCAAAAACATTCAGTACTTC.